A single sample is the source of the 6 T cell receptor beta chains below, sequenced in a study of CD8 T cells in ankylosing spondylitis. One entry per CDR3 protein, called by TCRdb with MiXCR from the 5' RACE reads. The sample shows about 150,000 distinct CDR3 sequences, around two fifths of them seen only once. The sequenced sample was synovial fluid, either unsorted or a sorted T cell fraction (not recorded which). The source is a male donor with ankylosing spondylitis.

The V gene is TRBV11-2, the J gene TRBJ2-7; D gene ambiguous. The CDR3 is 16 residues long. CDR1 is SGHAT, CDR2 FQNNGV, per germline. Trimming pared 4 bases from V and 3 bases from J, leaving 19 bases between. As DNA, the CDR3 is TGTGCCAGCAGCTACACCTCGGACGGAATCAGCTACGAGCAGTACTTC. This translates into CASSYTSDGISYEQYF.

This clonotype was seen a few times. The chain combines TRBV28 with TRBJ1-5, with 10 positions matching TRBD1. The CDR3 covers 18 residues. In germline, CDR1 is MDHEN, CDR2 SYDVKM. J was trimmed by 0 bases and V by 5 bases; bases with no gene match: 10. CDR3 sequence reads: CASSLRGTGAYSNQPQHF. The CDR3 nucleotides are TGTGCCAGCAGTCTCCGCGGGACAGGGGCATATAGCAATCAGCCCCAGCATTTT.

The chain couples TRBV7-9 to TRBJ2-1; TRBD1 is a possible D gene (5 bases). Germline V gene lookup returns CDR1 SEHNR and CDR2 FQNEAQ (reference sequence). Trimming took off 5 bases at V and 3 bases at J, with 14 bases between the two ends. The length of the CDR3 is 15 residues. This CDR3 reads CASSPPPRDYNEQFF. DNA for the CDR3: TGTGCCAGCAGCCCTCCCCCCAGGGACTACAATGAGCAGTTCTTC.

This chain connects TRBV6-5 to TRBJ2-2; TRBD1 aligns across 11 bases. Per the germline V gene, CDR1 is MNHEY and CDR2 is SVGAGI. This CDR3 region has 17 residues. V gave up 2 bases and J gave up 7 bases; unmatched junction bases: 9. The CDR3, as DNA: TGTGCCAGCAGTTACCCCCCGGGACAGGGGGTTGTCGGGGAGCTGTTTTTT. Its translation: CASSYPPGQGVVGELFF.

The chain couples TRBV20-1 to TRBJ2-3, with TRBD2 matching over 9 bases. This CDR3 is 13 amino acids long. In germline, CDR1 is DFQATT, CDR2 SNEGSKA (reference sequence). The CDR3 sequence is CSGGLANTDTQYF. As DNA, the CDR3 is TGCAGCGGAGGACTAGCGAACACAGATACGCAGTATTTT.

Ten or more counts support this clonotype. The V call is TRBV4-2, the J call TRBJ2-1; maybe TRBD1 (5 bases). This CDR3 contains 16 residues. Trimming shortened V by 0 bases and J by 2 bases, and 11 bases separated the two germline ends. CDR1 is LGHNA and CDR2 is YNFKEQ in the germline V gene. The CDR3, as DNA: TGTGCCAGCAGCCAAGATGTCCAGGGTGCCTACAATGAGCAGTTCTTC. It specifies CASSQDVQGAYNEQFF.